The 25 T cell receptor beta chains below come from one sample, sequenced in a study of neoadjuvant anti-PD-1 for oral cavity cancer. Data came from immunoSEQ multiplex PCR; TCRdb stores just in-frame clones and leaves some out. The table shows about 14,000 clones, with 60% to 70% occurring only once. The source was PBMCs, collected before nivolumab (anti-PD-1) treatment. These receptors all come from a person aged 40 to 85 with oral cavity squamous cell carcinoma.

This chain connects TRBV10-1 to TRBJ1-1; D perhaps matches TRBD1 (5 bases). The CDR3 spans 11 residues. V was trimmed by 5 bases and J by 6 bases, leaving 7 bases between them. Germline values: CDR1 WNHNN, CDR2 SYGVQD (reference sequence). In nucleotides, the CDR3 is TGCGCCAGCAGTCGGGACTCTGAAGCTTTCTTT. This sequence encodes CASSRDSEAFF.

This chain's CDR3 is CASSLLQGSEQFF. In DNA form, the CDR3 reads TGTGCCAGCAGTCTATTACAGGGGAGTGAGCAGTTCTTC. V and J are TRBV27 and TRBJ2-1; 7 nucleotides line up with TRBD1. CDR1 is MNHEY, CDR2 SMNVEV, per germline (reference sequence). The J segment lost 9 bases and the V segment lost 5 bases, leaving 7 bases of the junction unmatched. The CDR3 runs to 13 residues.

V gene TRBV27 combines with J gene TRBJ2-1; 9 bases map to TRBD2. The junction had 3 bases not matched to a gene; V was cut back by 3 bases and J by 9 bases. Germline loops: CDR1 MNHEY, CDR2 SMNVEV (reference sequence). CDR3 length: 13 amino acids. The CDR3 spells CASSLGLAGEQFF. CDR3 nucleotides: TGTGCCAGCAGTTTGGGACTAGCTGGTGAGCAGTTCTTC.

Here the CDR3 reads CASSLAGDSNQPQHF. Written as DNA, the CDR3 is TGTGCCAGCAGCTTAGCGGGGGATAGCAATCAGCCCCAGCATTTT. The chain is built from TRBV7-9 and TRBJ1-5; a weak D match, TRBD1 (5 bases). The V and J ends lost 0 bases and 0 bases respectively, with 6 bases between them. Per germline, CDR1 SEHNR and CDR2 FQNEAQ (reference sequence). This CDR3 is 15 amino acids long. The full variable domain, completed using reference TRBV7-9 and TRBJ1-5, is DTGVSQNPRHKITKRGQNVTFRCDPISEHNRLYWYRQTLGQGPEFLTYFQNEAQLEKSRLLSDRFSAERPKGSFSTLEIQRTEQGDSAMYLCASSLAGDSNQPQHFGDGTRLSIL.

The CDR3 coding sequence is TGTGCCATCAGTGATCAGGCAGTAAGCAATCAGCCCCAGCATTTT. Protein: CAISDQAVSNQPQHF. V and J are TRBV10-3 and TRBJ1-5; D is unresolved. This CDR3 is built from 15 residues. The ends were cut back, 3 bases at V and 1 base at J, with 10 bases in the middle. CDR1 and CDR2 (germline): ENHRY, SYGVKD.

This clone was recorded a few times. This chain joins TRBV9 and TRBJ2-1, with D possibly called TRBD1 or TRBD2 (5 bases each). This CDR3 contains 14 residues. CDR1 is SGDLS, CDR2 YYNGEE, per germline. V was trimmed by 4 bases and J by 4 bases, leaving 12 bases between them. The CDR3 sequence: CASSYGTDYNEQFF. CDR3 DNA sequence: TGTGCCAGCAGCTACGGGACGGATTACAATGAGCAGTTCTTC. Drawing the rest from reference TRBV9 and TRBJ2-1, the complete variable domain is DSGVTQTPKHLITATGQRVTLRCSPRSGDLSVYWYQQSLDQGLQFLIQYYNGEERAKGNILERFSAQQFPDLHSELNLSSLELGDSALYFCASSYGTDYNEQFFGPGTRLTVL.

In its sample, this clone was seen once. V usage is TRBV30 and J usage is TRBJ2-7; 12 bases are shared with TRBD2. The CDR3 runs 14 residues. Germline V CDR1 and CDR2: GTSNPN, SVGIG (reference sequence). J lost 4 bases, V lost 5 bases, and 6 bases had no gene match. In DNA form, the CDR3 reads TGTGCCTGGCGACTAGCGGGAGATTTTTACGAGCAGTACTTC. The encoded protein is CAWRLAGDFYEQYF.

This sequence joins TRBV7-9 and TRBJ2-7; the D is unclear. The CDR3 loop spans 11 amino acids. V was cut by 5 bases and J by 3 bases, with 5 bases left in between. Germline V CDR1 and CDR2: SEHNR, FQNEAQ (reference sequence). In DNA form, the CDR3 reads TGTGCCAGCAGCACTTACTACGAGCAGTACTTC. Protein sequence: CASSTYYEQYF.

The rearrangement uses TRBV29-1 and TRBJ2-3; D tentatively fits TRBD1 or TRBD2 (5 bases each). The CDR3 loop spans 11 amino acids. Deletions cut 7 bases from V and 2 bases from J, with 7 bases between. Germline V lookup: CDR1 SQVTM, CDR2 ANQGSEA. The CDR3 nucleotides read TGCAGCGAAGGGACCACAGATACGCAGTATTTT. This codes for CSEGTTDTQYF.

The chain joins TRBV11-2 to TRBJ2-7; the D is unclear. The V end was cut by 0 bases, the J end by 4 bases, with 7 bases between. This CDR3 spans 13 amino acids. Germline CDR1 is SGHAT and CDR2 is FQNNGV. CDR3 DNA: TGTGCCAGCAGCTTAGAGGCACCTTACGAGCAGTACTTC. Translating gives CASSLEAPYEQYF.

This clone appeared a few times. V gene TRBV4-1 combines with J gene TRBJ2-5, with TRBD1 matching over 7 bases. Germline values: CDR1 MGHRA, CDR2 YSYEKL. After removal of 0 bases from V and 2 bases from J, the junction contained 9 bases not matched to a gene. The CDR3 runs 17 residues. CDR3 nucleotides: TGCGCCAGCAGCCAAGATGCGAAGGGGGCTCAACAAGAGACCCAGTACTTC. Amino acids: CASSQDAKGAQQETQYF.

This chain uses TRBV28 with TRBJ2-7; tentative D call: TRBD2 (6 bases). CDR3 length: 15 amino acids. V lost 5 bases and J lost 2, with 16 bases in between. Germline assignment: CDR1 MDHEN and CDR2 SYDVKM. The CDR3 DNA reads as TGTGCCAGCAGTGGGCGGGACTCCGGAACCTACGAGCAGTACTTC. Amino acid sequence: CASSGRDSGTYEQYF.

The chain recombines TRBV6-5 with TRBJ2-7, with 11 nucleotides matching TRBD2. Losses at the gene ends were 9 bases for V and 2 bases for J; bases not matched to a gene: 9. Germline assignment: CDR1 MNHEY and CDR2 SVGAGI. The CDR3 loop spans 15 amino acids. The CDR3 reads CASKPASGGTYEQYF. The CDR3 bases are TGTGCCAGTAAACCGGCTAGCGGGGGGACCTACGAGCAGTACTTC.

This rearrangement joins TRBV6-5 to TRBJ1-2; D is perhaps TRBD1 (5 bases). In germline, CDR1 is MNHEY, CDR2 SVGAGI. Between the trimmed V and J ends, which lost 6 bases and 4 bases, there was a span of 15 bases. This CDR3 is 14 amino acids long. The DNA for the CDR3 is TGTGCCAGCAGACCGACAGAGACCATCTATGGCTACACCTTC. Translating gives CASRPTETIYGYTF.

A single count supports this clone. This rearrangement joins TRBV5-6 to TRBJ2-4; D gene ambiguous. V was clipped by 2 bases and J by 2 bases, with 11 bases between them. This CDR3 region has 15 residues. Looked up from germline, CDR1 is SGHDT and CDR2 is YYEEEE. CDR3 sequence (DNA): TGTGCCAGCAGCTTTGGACGGTATTCCAAAAACATTCAGTACTTC. Protein product: CASSFGRYSKNIQYF.

This clone has a handful of counts. V usage is TRBV10-2 and J usage is TRBJ1-5, with TRBD1 as a possible D gene (6 bases). V dropped 6 bases and J dropped 1 base, with 13 bases sitting between them. The CDR3 sequence is 15 residues long. The V gene's germline CDR1 is WSHSY and CDR2 SAAADI. The CDR3 reads CASSEQGGSNQPQHF. The CDR3 DNA is TGCGCCAGCAGCGAACAGGGTGGGAGCAATCAGCCCCAGCATTTT.

The V and J genes are TRBV11-2 and TRBJ1-1, with D unclear. V lost 1 base and J 1 base, leaving 13 bases between the germline ends. The CDR3 is made up of 16 amino acids. Germline lookup yields CDR1 SGHAT and CDR2 FQNNGV. The chain's CDR3 is CASSLVVAGPNTEAFF. As DNA, the CDR3 is TGTGCCAGCAGCTTAGTAGTAGCAGGTCCGAACACTGAAGCTTTCTTT. Supplemented by reference TRBV11-2 and TRBJ1-1, the full variable domain reads EAGVAQSPRYKIIEKRQSVAFWCNPISGHATLYWYQQILGQGPKLLIQFQNNGVVDDSQLPKDRFSAERLKGVDSTLKIQPAKLEDSAVYLCASSLVVAGPNTEAFFGQGTRLTVV.

The rearrangement uses TRBV6-5 and TRBJ2-5, with D perhaps matching TRBD2 (6 bases). The germline V gene has CDR1 MNHEY and CDR2 SVGAGI. V was shortened by 7 bases and J by 4 bases, with 13 bases between the two germline ends. CDR3 length: 13 amino acids. As DNA, the CDR3 is TGTGCCAGCAACCGGGGGTCCGGAGAGACCCAGTACTTC. Its translation: CASNRGSGETQYF.

This clone came up a few times. The V and J genes are TRBV4-1 and TRBJ1-6; no firm D call. The germline V and J ends were trimmed by 1 base and 9 bases, with 13 bases remaining between them. The length of the CDR3 is 15 residues. Germline V gene data show CDR1 as MGHRA and CDR2 as YSYEKL. For the CDR3, the DNA is TGCGCCAGCAGCCAAGCTTGGGAACCGGGTTCACCCCTCCACTTT. This encodes CASSQAWEPGSPLHF.

V usage is TRBV7-8 and J usage is TRBJ2-2; 8 bases line up with TRBD1. The CDR3 contains 16 residues. V shed 3 bases, J shed 4 bases, and the junction held 7 bases outside the gene matches. From germline, CDR1 is SGHVS and CDR2 FQNEAQ. In DNA form, the CDR3 reads TGTGCCAGCAGCTTTCAAGGACAGGGCACCACCGGGGAGCTGTTTTTT. It translates to CASSFQGQGTTGELFF.

The chain is built from TRBV9 and TRBJ1-1, with unresolved D. The germline V and J ends were trimmed by 0 bases and 2 bases, with 8 bases remaining between them. The germline V gene encodes CDR1 SGDLS and CDR2 YYNGEE. The CDR3 runs to 14 residues. In nucleotides, the CDR3 is TGTGCCAGCAGCGTAGCTTCGGCCAACACTGAAGCTTTCTTT. It translates to CASSVASANTEAFF.

The chain recombines TRBV6-1 with TRBJ2-3; maybe TRBD2 (5 bases). The germline V gene has CDR1 MNHNS and CDR2 SASEGT. Trimming left V 4 bases short and J 3 bases short, with 11 bases between. The CDR3 runs to 14 residues. The CDR3 region has the DNA TGTGCCAGCAGTGGCCGGACTCAAACAGATACGCAGTATTTT. It yields the protein CASSGRTQTDTQYF.

The V call is TRBV7-8, the J call TRBJ2-1, with D perhaps TRBD2 (5 bases). V lost 6 bases and J lost 4, with 10 bases in between. This CDR3 is built from 13 residues. Germline CDR1 SGHVS, CDR2 FQNEAQ. CDR3 in amino acids: CASSPGGYNEQFF. The CDR3 nucleotides are TGTGCCAGCAGTCCCGGAGGTTACAATGAGCAGTTCTTC. Together with reference TRBV7-8 and TRBJ2-1, the CDR3 gives the full variable domain: GAGVSQSPRYKVAKRGQDVALRCDPISGHVSLFWYQQALGQGPEFLTYFQNEAQLDKSGLPSDRFFAERPEGSVSTLKIQRTQQEDSAVYLCASSPGGYNEQFFGPGTRLTVL.

The chain joins TRBV4-1 to TRBJ2-7; tentative D call: TRBD2 (5 bases). V dropped 0 bases and J dropped 5 bases, with 14 bases sitting between them. The germline V gene encodes CDR1 MGHRA and CDR2 YSYEKL. This CDR3 has 15 residues. The CDR3 loop reads CASSQDPGFTHEQYF. In DNA form, the CDR3 reads TGCGCCAGCAGCCAAGACCCGGGATTTACCCACGAGCAGTACTTC.

This rearrangement joins TRBV7-6 to TRBJ1-1, with D hard to call. The CDR3 length is 15 residues. Germline CDR1 SGHVS, CDR2 FNYEAQ. V lost 1 base and J lost 5, with 14 bases in between. The DNA of the CDR3 is TGTGCCAGCAGCTTAGAGGGTGTAGGGTCAACTGAAGCTTTCTTT. Its translation: CASSLEGVGSTEAFF.